The TCR beta chain under discussion was sequenced for a study of blood T cell repertoires in COVID-19. The wider study: Samples came from the United States, Italy and Spain, spanning acute and convalescent COVID-19. PBMCs, B-cell-depleted T cells, or T cells were the source of the cDNA or gDNA that made up the material.

In terms of age and location, participants ranged from roughly 18 to 95 years and lived in about 25 US areas. Unmatched junction bases numbered 10, after V lost 0 bases and J lost 8 bases. There are 16 residues in the CDR3. Germline assignment: CDR1 SGDLS and CDR2 YYNGEE. As processed by the authors: The authors estimated nucleated cell counts from reference gene primer amplification. Generated by immunoSEQ multiplex PCR, the TCRdb table keeps only in-frame clones and is missing some. V, J and clone size reflect that table, while D and trimming were determined from the DNA. This sample has over 300,000 clones, with approximately 87% found just once.

The source material was PBMCs or T cells enriched from blood (not recorded which). The receptor was isolated from a woman in her twenties or thirties with acute COVID-19. This chain joins TRBV9 and TRBJ1-2, with 10 bases identical to TRBD1. The CDR3 nucleotides read TGTGCCAGCAGCGTAGCTGCGGGACAGGGGTTTAAAGGCTACACCTTC. It is translated as CASSVAAGQGFKGYTF. The whole variable domain, filled in from reference TRBV9 and TRBJ1-2, reads DSGVTQTPKHLITATGQRVTLRCSPRSGDLSVYWYQQSLDQGLQFLIQYYNGEERAKGNILERFSAQQFPDLHSELNLSSLELGDSALYFCASSVAAGQGFKGYTFGSGTRLTVV.